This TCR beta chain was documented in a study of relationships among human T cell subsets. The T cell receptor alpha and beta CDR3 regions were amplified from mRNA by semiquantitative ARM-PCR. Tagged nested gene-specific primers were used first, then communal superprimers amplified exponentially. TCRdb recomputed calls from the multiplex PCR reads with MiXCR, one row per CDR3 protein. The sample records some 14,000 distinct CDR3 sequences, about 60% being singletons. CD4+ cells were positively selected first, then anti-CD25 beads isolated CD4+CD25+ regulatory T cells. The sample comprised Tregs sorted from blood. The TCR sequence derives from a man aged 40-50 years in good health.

The CDR3 bases are TGTGCCAGCAGCTTAGGGACACCAACTAACTATGGCTACACCTTC. Translation gives CASSLGTPTNYGYTF. V is TRBV11-2 and J is TRBJ1-2; possible D gene TRBD1, 5 bases. Looked up from germline, CDR1 is SGHAT and CDR2 is FQNNGV. This CDR3 has 15 amino acids. The V end was cut by 1 base, the J end by 0 bases, with 9 bases between.